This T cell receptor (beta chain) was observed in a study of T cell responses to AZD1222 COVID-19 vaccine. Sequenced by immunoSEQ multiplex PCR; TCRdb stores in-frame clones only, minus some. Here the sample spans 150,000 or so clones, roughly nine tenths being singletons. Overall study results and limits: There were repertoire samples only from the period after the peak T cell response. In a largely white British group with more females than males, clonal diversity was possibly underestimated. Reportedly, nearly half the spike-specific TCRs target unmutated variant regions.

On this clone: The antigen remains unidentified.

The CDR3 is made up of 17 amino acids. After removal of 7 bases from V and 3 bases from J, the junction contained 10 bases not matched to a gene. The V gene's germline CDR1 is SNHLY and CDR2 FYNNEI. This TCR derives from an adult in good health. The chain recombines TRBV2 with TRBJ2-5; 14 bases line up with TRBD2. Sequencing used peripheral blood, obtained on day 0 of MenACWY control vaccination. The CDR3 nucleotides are TGTGCCAGCACAGAAGGACCGGGACTAGCGGGGGAAGAGACCCAGTACTTC. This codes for CASTEGPGLAGEETQYF. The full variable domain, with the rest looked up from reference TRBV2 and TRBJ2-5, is EPEVTQTPSHQVTQMGQEVILRCVPISNHLYFYWYRQILGQKVEFLVSFYNNEISEKSEIFDDQFSVERPDGSNFTLKIRSTKLEDSAMYFCASTEGPGLAGEETQYFGPGTRLLVL.